This TCR beta chain originates from a study of blood T cell repertoires in COVID-19. In the study overall: Both acute and convalescent COVID-19 samples were obtained from the United States, Italy and Spain.

CDR3 length: 17 amino acids. Germline assignment: CDR1 MGHRA and CDR2 YSYEKL. Trimming took 1 base from V and 4 from J; bases not matched to a gene: 6. Concerning this clone itself: The same CDR3 can be traced to other DNA sequences in this sample.

The method was immunoSEQ multiplex PCR; TCRdb's version includes in-frame clones alone and lacks a portion of them. The repertoire has fewer than 150,000 clones, about 84% of them found once; the top ten carry 1.6%. Material: PBMCs or T cells enriched from blood (not recorded which). The sequence was collected from a woman between 18 and 30 years old who had been exposed to COVID-19. J is TRBJ2-1 and V is TRBV4-1, with TRBD2 matching over 11 bases. The CDR3 is CASSQVTGTSGYNEQFF. CDR3 in DNA: TGCGCCAGCAGCCAAGTTACCGGGACTAGCGGTTACAATGAGCAGTTCTTC.